These 29 T cell receptor beta chains originate from one sample sequenced in a study of blood T cell repertoires in COVID-19. Produced via immunoSEQ multiplex PCR; TCRdb's table is partial and in-frame only. This sample has nearly 350,000 clones; 88% occur once, and the top ten carry 6% to 8%. The material sequenced was peripheral blood. These receptors came from a woman aged 70-85 years with COVID-19, enrolled during active disease.

This sequence joins TRBV19 and TRBJ1-4, with 7 nucleotides matching TRBD1. Germline CDR1 and CDR2: LNHDA and SQIVND (reference sequence). The length of the CDR3 is 14 residues. V lost 7 bases, J lost 8 bases, and 10 bases stayed unmatched. In DNA, the CDR3 is TGTGCCAGTAAGGACTCACAGGGGAGGGAAAAACTGTTTTTT. It is translated as CASKDSQGREKLFF.

The J gene is TRBJ1-6, the V gene TRBV27; TRBD1 might be the D (5 bases). The germline gives CDR1 MNHEY, CDR2 SMNVEV (reference sequence). V was shortened by 1 base and J by 8 bases, with 18 bases between the two germline ends. There are 17 residues in the CDR3. The CDR3 protein is CASSLFGRGTGDSPLHF. The DNA for the CDR3 is TGTGCCAGCAGTTTATTTGGTCGGGGGACGGGAGATTCACCCCTCCACTTT.

The chain carries TRBV15 and TRBJ2-7, with D tentatively TRBD2 (6 bases). The CDR3 consists of 13 residues. Germline CDR1 reads LNHNV; CDR2 reads YYDKDF (reference sequence). V lost 0 bases and J lost 7, with 10 bases in between. The DNA of the CDR3 is TGTGCCACCAGCAGAGATATGGGGGGAGAGCAGTACTTC. Translating it yields CATSRDMGGEQYF.

This rearrangement joins TRBV4-3 to TRBJ2-1; 9 positions agree with TRBD1. Per germline, CDR1 LGHNA and CDR2 YSLEER. The CDR3 has 15 amino acids. With 3 bases clipped from V and 9 bases from J, the junction kept 9 bases outside the gene matches. CDR3 nucleotide sequence: TGCGCCAGCAGCCATCTTACAGGGGGCGACGGTGAGCAGTTCTTC. Protein product: CASSHLTGGDGEQFF.

This clone appeared a single time. The chain joins TRBV5-1 to TRBJ1-4; D not certain. CDR3 size: 15 residues. Germline lookup yields CDR1 SGHRS and CDR2 YFSETQ. Deletions cut 4 bases from V and 0 bases from J, with 10 bases between. The CDR3 reads CASSRFLATNEKLFF. For the CDR3, the DNA is TGCGCCAGCAGCCGATTCCTAGCAACTAATGAAAAACTGTTTTTT.

The V gene is TRBV28, the J gene TRBJ2-7, with 8 bases that match TRBD1. Germline-derived CDR1 and CDR2 are MDHEN and SYDVKM. The CDR3 totals 13 residues. V was pared by 6 bases and J by 2 bases, with 3 bases of the junction left unmatched. The CDR3 DNA reads TGTGCCAGCAGCAGGGGGCCTCCCTACGAGCAGTACTTC. This encodes CASSRGPPYEQYF.

The chain joins TRBV24-1 to TRBJ2-1; possible D gene TRBD2, 5 bases. The CDR3 is made up of 16 amino acids. Trimming took 2 bases from V and 9 from J, leaving 19 bases between them. The germline CDR1 and CDR2 sequences are KGHDR and SFDVKD. CDR3 nucleotide sequence: TGTGCCACCAGTGATTGGGCAGTCGGGCCCGGGGTTGAGCAGTTCTTC. Its translation is CATSDWAVGPGVEQFF.

V gene TRBV18 combines with J gene TRBJ1-1; D is ambiguous. The CDR3 totals 14 residues. Germline lookup yields CDR1 KGHSH and CDR2 LQKENI. The V end lost 0 bases, the J end lost 0 bases, and 5 bases lay between the germline ends. The CDR3 region has the DNA TGTGCCAGCTCACCACCGAGTATGAACACTGAAGCTTTCTTT. As protein: CASSPPSMNTEAFF.

With respect to this clone: The same CDR3 can be traced to other DNA sequences in this sample. The chain combines TRBV24-1 with TRBJ1-5; no reliable D call. CDR1 is KGHDR and CDR2 is SFDVKD in the germline V gene. The CDR3 is made up of 12 amino acids. The V gene lost 4 bases and the J gene lost 4 bases, with 4 bases spanning the gap. In DNA form, the CDR3 reads TGTGCCACCAGTGACCTAAATCAGCCCCAGCATTTT. Protein sequence: CATSDLNQPQHF.

The genes are TRBV21-1 and TRBJ2-2; TRBD2, the table's D call, was not compared with the DNA. TRBV21-1 is reported as a pseudogene. The CDR3 covers 18 residues. CDR3 DNA sequence: TGTGCCAGCAGCAAAGCGCGGGGACTAGCGGGGGGCCCAGGGGAGCTGTTTTTT. It encodes CASSKARGLAGGPGELFF.

The chain couples TRBV21-1 to TRBJ2-3; TRBD1 reflects the table's D call only, with no check against the DNA. TRBV21-1 is a documented pseudogene. This CDR3 comprises 15 residues. DNA for the CDR3: TGTGCCAGCAGGATTGACAGGGGGGGCACAGATACGCAGTATTTT. Translated: CASRIDRGGTDTQYF.

The chain combines TRBV2 with TRBJ1-1; maybe TRBD1 (5 bases). Trimming took 7 bases from V and 3 from J, leaving 12 bases between them. The germline gives CDR1 SNHLY, CDR2 FYNNEI. The CDR3 sequence is 13 residues long. The CDR3 loop reads CASIREGDTEAFF. CDR3 DNA: TGTGCCAGCATTCGAGAAGGGGACACTGAAGCTTTCTTT. The full variable domain, completed using reference TRBV2 and TRBJ1-1, is EPEVTQTPSHQVTQMGQEVILRCVPISNHLYFYWYRQILGQKVEFLVSFYNNEISEKSEIFDDQFSVERPDGSNFTLKIRSTKLEDSAMYFCASIREGDTEAFFGQGTRLTVV.

The CDR3 region has the DNA TGTGCCAGCAGCGTTTCAGGGGGCCAGGAAAAACTGTTTTTT. Protein: CASSVSGGQEKLFF. V and J are TRBV7-9 and TRBJ1-4, with TRBD1 matching over 8 bases. V was pared by 5 bases and J by 8 bases, with 7 bases of the junction left unmatched. Germline V gene data show CDR1 as SEHNR and CDR2 as FQNEAQ (reference sequence). The CDR3 loop spans 14 amino acids.

This clone has a handful of counts. V gene TRBV25-1 combines with J gene TRBJ2-2; D may be TRBD1 (5 bases). V gave up 5 bases and J gave up 4 bases, with 11 bases separating them. The CDR3 sequence is 14 residues long. The germline V gene encodes CDR1 MGHDK and CDR2 SYGVNS. The CDR3 sequence is CASSSGWGTGELFF. CDR3 in DNA: TGTGCCAGCAGTTCAGGGTGGGGCACCGGGGAGCTGTTTTTT. The full variable domain, completed using reference TRBV25-1 and TRBJ2-2, is EADIYQTPRYLVIGTGKKITLECSQTMGHDKMYWYQQDPGMELHLIHYSYGVNSTEKGDLSSESTVSRIRTEHFPLTLESARPSHTSQYLCASSSGWGTGELFFGEGSRLTVL.

The chain joins TRBV12-5 to TRBJ1-4; 8 bases map to TRBD1. V gave up 3 bases and J gave up 5 bases; unmatched junction bases: 5. Germline V gene lookup returns CDR1 LGHNT and CDR2 FRNRAP. This CDR3 comprises 15 residues. CDR3 residues: CASGFPGQDNEKLFF. The CDR3 DNA is TGTGCTAGTGGTTTCCCGGGACAGGACAATGAAAAACTGTTTTTT.

This clone has a handful of counts. The chain carries TRBV7-2 and TRBJ1-2, with 9 bases fitting TRBD1. The CDR3 has 15 residues. Trimming removed 3 bases from V and 6 bases from J; junction bases left unmatched: 8. Germline V CDR1 and CDR2: SGHTA, FQGNSA. Written as DNA, the CDR3 is TGTGCCAGCAGCTTTAAGAGGACAGGGGAACATGGCTACACCTTC. Its protein is CASSFKRTGEHGYTF.

In nucleotides, the CDR3 is TGTGCCAGCAGCCATGCGAGGGGGTACTCTGGGGCCAACGTCCTGACTTTC. It translates to CASSHARGYSGANVLTF. This rearrangement joins TRBV9 to TRBJ2-6; TRBD1 is a possible D gene (6 bases). Germline values: CDR1 SGDLS, CDR2 YYNGEE. The CDR3 has 17 residues. Trimming removed 4 bases at V and 0 bases at J, with 14 bases between.

The chain is built from TRBV6-5 and TRBJ2-7; maybe TRBD1 (6 bases). Germline assignment: CDR1 MNHEY and CDR2 SVGAGI. Trimming stripped 8 bases from V and 6 bases from J, with 17 bases between. The CDR3 has 13 amino acids. CDR3 sequence: CASRGTFLREQYF. Here the CDR3 DNA reads TGTGCCAGCCGAGGGACATTTCTTCGCGAGCAGTACTTC.

This clone was seen a handful of times. V and J are TRBV7-9 and TRBJ1-5; 10 nucleotides agree with TRBD1. V shed 5 bases and J 1 base; nucleotides not matched to a gene: 2. The CDR3 covers 15 residues. Germline V gene sequence: CDR1 SEHNR, CDR2 FQNEAQ (reference sequence). The CDR3 sequence is CASSRGQGSNQPQHF. The CDR3 DNA sequence: TGTGCCAGCAGCAGGGGACAGGGGAGCAATCAGCCCCAGCATTTT.

This sequence joins TRBV30 and TRBJ1-3; D call uncertain. CDR1 is GTSNPN, CDR2 SVGIG, per germline (reference sequence). V was shortened by 0 bases and J by 7 bases, with 7 bases between the two germline ends. This CDR3 comprises 12 residues. CDR3 region: CAWSVTSNTIYF. CDR3 nucleotides: TGTGCCTGGAGTGTAACATCGAACACCATATATTTT. The full variable domain, completed using reference TRBV30 and TRBJ1-3, is SQTIHQWPATLVQPVGSPLSLECTVEGTSNPNLYWYRQAAGRGLQLLFYSVGIGQISSEVPQNLSASRPQDRQFILSSKKLLLSDSGFYLCAWSVTSNTIYFGEGSWLTVV.

The V gene is TRBV20-1, the J gene TRBJ1-1; the D is unclear. Germline V gene sequence: CDR1 DFQATT, CDR2 SNEGSKA (reference sequence). The CDR3 sequence is 10 residues long. The V end was cut by 4 bases, the J end by 2 bases, with 2 bases between. The CDR3 spells CSATNTEAFF. CDR3 nucleotide sequence: TGCAGTGCTACTAACACTGAAGCTTTCTTT.

The V gene is TRBV29-1, the J gene TRBJ1-1; D not resolved. Trimming removed 3 bases from V and 1 base from J, with 12 bases in between. CDR1 SQVTM and CDR2 ANQGSEA come from the germline V gene. The CDR3 extends over 14 amino acids. The chain's CDR3 is CSVDRRGENTEAFF. Here the CDR3 DNA reads TGCAGCGTTGATCGTCGTGGAGAGAACACTGAAGCTTTCTTT.

J is TRBJ1-1 and V is TRBV10-1; D unclear. Trimming took 0 bases from V and 5 from J, leaving 13 bases between them. Germline values: CDR1 WNHNN, CDR2 SYGVQD (reference sequence). This CDR3 is 15 amino acids long. The CDR3 nucleotides are TGCGCCAGCAGTGAGTCGACGCCGGGGAGGACTGAAGCTTTCTTT. Translation gives CASSESTPGRTEAFF.

This clone was recorded once. V usage is TRBV30 and J usage is TRBJ1-6, with 9 positions matching TRBD1. With 1 base clipped from V and 4 bases from J, the junction kept 5 bases outside the gene matches. The CDR3 contains 16 residues. Germline CDR1 and CDR2: GTSNPN and SVGIG (reference sequence). CDR3 in amino acids: CAWSDQDRGYNSPLHF. The CDR3 DNA is TGTGCCTGGAGTGATCAGGACAGGGGTTATAATTCACCCCTCCACTTT.

V is TRBV4-1 and J is TRBJ1-6, with D tentatively TRBD1 (5 bases). V lost 3 bases to trimming and J lost 4 bases, with 13 bases between them. CDR3 length: 16 residues. CDR1 and CDR2 from the germline V gene are MGHRA and YSYEKL. CDR3 sequence (DNA): TGCGCCAGCAGCCACCCGGGGGGAGCTTATAATTCACCCCTCCACTTT. As protein: CASSHPGGAYNSPLHF.

The V call is TRBV4-1, the J call TRBJ1-3; 8 bases are shared with TRBD1. The V gene end was trimmed by 4 bases and the J gene end by 0 bases; junction bases not matched to a gene: 2. Germline V gene sequence: CDR1 MGHRA, CDR2 YSYEKL. The CDR3 is 15 residues long. The CDR3, as DNA: TGCGCCAGCAGCCCTGACAGGGGCTCTGGAAACACCATATATTTT. It yields the protein CASSPDRGSGNTIYF.

The chain combines TRBV5-1 with TRBJ1-1; tentative D call: TRBD1 (6 bases). The germline V gene has CDR1 SGHRS and CDR2 YFSETQ. The CDR3 is 16 amino acids. Trimming stripped 4 bases from V and 0 bases from J, with 16 bases between. CDR3 sequence reads: CASSRGVGDMNTEAFF. DNA for the CDR3: TGCGCCAGCAGCCGAGGGGTAGGGGACATGAACACTGAAGCTTTCTTT.

This chain uses TRBV29-1 with TRBJ1-1; D ambiguous. The CDR3 spans 13 residues. V was trimmed by 8 bases and J by 4 bases, leaving 17 bases between them. Germline V CDR1 and CDR2: SQVTM, ANQGSEA. The CDR3: CSPSSPAGTEAFF. CDR3 nucleotides: TGCAGCCCCTCCTCCCCGGCGGGCACTGAAGCTTTCTTT.

CDR3 bases: TGTGCCAGCAGCTTCCCTGACAGGGGGGATCAGCCCCAGCATTTT. Amino acid sequence: CASSFPDRGDQPQHF. J is TRBJ1-5 and V is TRBV5-4, with 9 bases identical to TRBD1. Germline CDR1 reads SGHNT; CDR2 reads YYREEE (reference sequence). This CDR3 contains 15 residues. With 2 bases clipped from V and 5 bases from J, the junction kept 5 bases outside the gene matches.